These T cell receptor beta chains were read from a single sample in a study of OX40 agonist ivuxolimab in advanced cancers. Measured with immunoSEQ multiplex PCR; TCRdb has only the in-frame clones, and not every one. The sample contains under 80,000 clones, roughly 84% of which appear only once. Sequenced here: CD4+ or CD8+ T cells sorted from blood, sampled in a trial of the OX40 agonist ivuxolimab. All receptors come from an adult with an advanced solid tumor such as melanoma, head and neck, liver or kidney cancer. The CDR3 runs from the conserved cysteine through the conserved F or W. The order of the fields is clone size, V gene, J gene, D gene, CDR3 DNA, CDR3 protein. The D gene is left open where the match is weak. Expanded clones are given a class, and other clones once, few, many or no size at all.

few	TRBV2	TRBJ1-4	TRBD1	TGTGCCAGCAGAGCAGGGGGAACAACTAATGAAAAACTGTTTTTT	CASRAGGTTNEKLFF
.	TRBV27	TRBJ2-5	TRBD2	TGTGCCAGCAGTTTATCGATCGGGACTAGCGGGAGGGCGAGGGAGACCCAGTACTTC	CASSLSIGTSGRARETQYF
.	TRBV11-2	TRBJ1-6	.	TGTGCCAGCAGCCCTGGGGGGGTGGCAAGTTCACCCCTCCACTTT	CASSPGGVASSPLHF
once	TRBV5-8	TRBJ2-3	TRBD2	TGTGCCAGCAGCACCTGGACTAGTATAGATACGCAGTATTTT	CASSTWTSIDTQYF
.	TRBV7-2	TRBJ2-3	.	TGTGCCAGCAGCTACGGGCCAGATACGCAGTATTTT	CASSYGPDTQYF
once	TRBV5-5	TRBJ2-3	.	TGTGCCAGCAGCTTGGAAGTGGTGTTCACAGATACGCAGTATTTT	CASSLEVVFTDTQYF
.	TRBV6-5	TRBJ2-5	TRBD1	TGTGCCAGCAGTTCGACCGGGACAGGGGCAGAGACCCAGTACTTC	CASSSTGTGAETQYF
few	TRBV30	TRBJ2-1	TRBD2	TGTGCCTGGAGTCGCGGGAGGAATGAGCAGTTCTTC	CAWSRGRNEQFF
.	TRBV11-3	TRBJ1-1	.	TGTGCCAGCAGCTTAGACCGATTGGGAGGGCTGAACACTGAAGCTTTCTTT	CASSLDRLGGLNTEAFF
.	TRBV19	TRBJ1-1	.	TGTGCCAGTAGTTCAGGCGGGGGAAGGTGGACTGAAGCTTTCTTT	CASSSGGGRWTEAFF
.	TRBV11-2	TRBJ2-2	TRBD2	TGTGCCAGCAGTTCCTTTACGCTAGCGGGCGGTCCCGGGGAGCTGTTTTTT	CASSSFTLAGGPGELFF
.	TRBV10-1	TRBJ2-2	.	TGCGCCAGCTTGGAACCGGCGAACACCGGGGAGCTGTTTTTT	CASLEPANTGELFF
.	TRBV27	TRBJ2-1	TRBD2	TGTGCCAGCAGTTTGCATGGCGGGGGGGCCGTCTCTTACAATGAGCAGTTCTTC	CASSLHGGGAVSYNEQFF
.	TRBV5-6	TRBJ2-7	.	TGTGCCAGCAGCCCAATTTCAGGAATTCCTAGCGAGCAGTACTTC	CASSPISGIPSEQYF
.	TRBV5-1	TRBJ1-2	.	TGCGCCAGCAGCCCAGCGGGGGGCGGTGGCTACACCTTC	CASSPAGGGGYTF
few	TRBV7-2	TRBJ2-3	TRBD2	TGTGCCAGCAGCTTGACTAGCGGCCTTAGCACAGATACGCAGTATTTT	CASSLTSGLSTDTQYF
.	TRBV10-3	TRBJ1-2	.	TGTGCCATCAGTGAGTCGAGAGACAGCAGGTACACCTTC	CAISESRDSRYTF
.	TRBV4-2	TRBJ2-1	.	TGTGCCAGCAGCCAAGGCTTCCGGGATGGATCCTACAATGAGCAGTTCTTC	CASSQGFRDGSYNEQFF
.	TRBV11-1	TRBJ1-4	TRBD1	TGTGCCAGCAGTGACAGGGCAACTAATGAAAAACTGTTTTTT	CASSDRATNEKLFF
few	TRBV5-1	TRBJ2-7	TRBD1	TGCGCCAGCAGCCGACAGGGAACGAACGAGCAGTACTTC	CASSRQGTNEQYF
.	TRBV10-2	TRBJ2-7	.	TGCGCCAGCAGTGGTACACAAGGGGCGTACGAGCAGTACTTC	CASSGTQGAYEQYF
.	TRBV9	TRBJ1-4	.	TGTGCCAGCAGCTCACAGGGAGGGATTGAAAAACTGTTTTTT	CASSSQGGIEKLFF
.	TRBV19	TRBJ2-5	.	TGTGCCAGTAGTATAGCCGGGACGGACCAAGAGACCCAGTACTTC	CASSIAGTDQETQYF